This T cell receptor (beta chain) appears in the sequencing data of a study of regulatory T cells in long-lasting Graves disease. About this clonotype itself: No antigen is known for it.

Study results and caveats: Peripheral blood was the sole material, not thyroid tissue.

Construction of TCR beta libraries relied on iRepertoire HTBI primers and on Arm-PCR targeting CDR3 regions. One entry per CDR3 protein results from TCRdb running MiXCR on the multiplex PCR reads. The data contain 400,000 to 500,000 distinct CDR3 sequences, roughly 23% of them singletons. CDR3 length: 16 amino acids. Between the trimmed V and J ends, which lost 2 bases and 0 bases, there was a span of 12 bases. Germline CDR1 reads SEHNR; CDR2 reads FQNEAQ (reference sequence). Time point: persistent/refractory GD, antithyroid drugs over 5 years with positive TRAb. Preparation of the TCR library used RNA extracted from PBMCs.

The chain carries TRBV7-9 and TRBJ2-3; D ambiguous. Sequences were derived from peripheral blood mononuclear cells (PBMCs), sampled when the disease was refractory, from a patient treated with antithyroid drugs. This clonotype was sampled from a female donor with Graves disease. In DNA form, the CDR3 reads TGTGCCAGCAGCTTAAACGCTGGTAGAAGCACAGATACGCAGTATTTT. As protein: CASSLNAGRSTDTQYF.